One and the same sample provided the 4 T cell receptor beta chains below, sequenced in a study of neoadjuvant anti-PD-1 for oral cavity cancer. The time point was: after neoadjuvant nivolumab, at surgical resection. Clones were read by immunoSEQ multiplex PCR, and TCRdb kept only the in-frame ones, dropping some. The sample shows approximately 21,000 clones, under 45% of them seen only once. Sample: tumor tissue, taken after nivolumab (anti-PD-1) treatment. Receptor source: a person aged 35-79 years with oral cavity squamous cell carcinoma.

The chain employs TRBV6-6 and TRBJ1-2; 7 bases fit TRBD1. In germline, CDR1 is MNHNY, CDR2 SVGAGI (reference sequence). Trimming at V came to 2 bases and at J to 4 bases, leaving 10 bases not matched to a gene. The CDR3 consists of 16 residues. This CDR3 reads CASSYDRVGGAYGYTF. Written as DNA, the CDR3 is TGTGCCAGCAGTTACGACAGGGTGGGAGGGGCCTATGGCTACACCTTC.

This clone has only a few counts. This chain links TRBV6-1 with TRBJ2-6, with 7 bases lining up with TRBD1. Germline V gene lookup returns CDR1 MNHNS and CDR2 SASEGT. The CDR3 is 14 amino acids. The junction had 3 bases not matched to a gene; V was cut back by 10 bases and J by 0 bases. The CDR3 DNA sequence: TGTGCCACGACAGGGACCTCTGGGGCCAACGTCCTGACTTTC. Translation: CATTGTSGANVLTF.

This clone was recorded once. V is TRBV7-2 and J is TRBJ1-1; TRBD1 is a possible D gene (5 bases). V was pared by 0 bases and J by 1 base, with 6 bases between. This CDR3 has 14 residues. Germline values: CDR1 SGHTA, CDR2 FQGNSA. The CDR3, as DNA: TGTGCCAGCAGCTTAGCTGGGGGGAACACTGAAGCTTTCTTT. Protein: CASSLAGGNTEAFF.

The chain recombines TRBV5-4 with TRBJ2-3; a possible D gene is TRBD1 (5 bases). This CDR3 comprises 14 residues. V shed 0 bases and J shed 3 bases, with 8 bases lying between them. CDR1 is SGHNT and CDR2 is YYREEE in the germline V gene (reference sequence). CDR3 in amino acids: CASSLEAGTDTQYF. Written as DNA, the CDR3 is TGTGCCAGCAGCTTGGAAGCAGGGACAGATACGCAGTATTTT.